One T cell receptor (beta chain) is described in this entry. What it recognizes is unknown. The sample belongs to a study of CD8 T cells in ankylosing spondylitis. The CDR3 sequence is 15 residues long. V was pared by 3 bases and J by 7 bases, with 6 bases of the junction left unmatched. Germline V gene sequence: CDR1 SEHNR, CDR2 FQNEAQ (reference sequence). General study points: In peripheral blood, disease-linked CD8+ clones occurred at relatively low frequencies. In ankylosing spondylitis blood, a motif of eight highly homologous TCR beta variants appeared characteristic.

TCRdb fed the 5' RACE reads into MiXCR, producing one record per CDR3 protein. The table has roughly 220,000 distinct CDR3 sequences, 15% to 20% seen once. The chain has TRBV7-9 and TRBJ2-1, with TRBD2 identical over 10 bases. The clonotype was recovered from a male donor with ankylosing spondylitis. The sequencing sample was made of blood, either unsorted or a sorted T cell fraction (not recorded which). CDR3 sequence reads: CASSFRLAGVNEQFF. The CDR3 DNA reads TGTGCCAGCAGCTTTCGGCTAGCGGGAGTAAATGAGCAGTTCTTC.